The clone carrying this TCR beta chain was seen repeatedly, ten times or more. TCR beta CDR3 regions were amplified from RNA transcripts. Investigators did first-round RT-PCR with HTBI primers, then second-round multiplex PCR. TCRdb re-called the multiplex PCR reads through MiXCR, storing one row per CDR3 protein. The sample includes some 410,000 distinct CDR3 sequences, 20% to 25% of them seen just once. This CDR3 region has 17 residues. CDR1 and CDR2 (germline): MNHNS, SASEGT. Trimming pared 6 bases from V and 0 bases from J, leaving 18 bases between. The data were taken from a study of Graves' ophthalmopathy and Graves' hyperthyroidism.

This sequence joins TRBV6-1 and TRBJ1-5, with a weak D call TRBD1 (6 bases). The sequence came from a woman aged 18-30 years with stable Graves' hyperthyroidism. Sequences were obtained from peripheral blood. In DNA form, the CDR3 reads TGTGCCAGCAGCGGGACACCTACTCTGGATAGCAATCAGCCCCAGCATTTT. Protein sequence: CASSGTPTLDSNQPQHF.